Listed below are T cell receptor beta chains from one sample, sequenced in a study of cytomegalovirus exposure and HLA in healthy donors. Method: immunoSEQ multiplex PCR; TCRdb's copy keeps in-frame clones and lacks some. The sample includes 120,000 to 150,000 clones, about two thirds seen only once; the top ten take around 2.2%. Sample: PBMCs. These receptor sequences come from a man in his forties or fifties in good health and CMV-seronegative. CDR3s include the opening cysteine and the closing phenylalanine or tryptophan. The order of the fields is clone size, D gene, V gene, J gene, CDR3 DNA, CDR3 protein. D genes are given only for firm matches. Rows may omit the clone size; those that give it use once, few, many or a size class.

>-|-|TRBV19|TRBJ1-2
TGTGCCAGTGGCGACAGGCTGGGATTTAGCTATGGCTACACCTTC
CASGDRLGFSYGYTF
>-|-|TRBV7-9|TRBJ1-4
TGTGCCAGCAGCTCAAGTGGGAGAACTAATGAAAAACTGTTTTTT
CASSSSGRTNEKLFF
>few|-|TRBV5-4|TRBJ1-5
TGTGCCAGCAGCTTGGCGGGGGATAGCCAGCCCCAGCATTTT
CASSLAGDSQPQHF
>-|TRBD2|TRBV27|TRBJ2-1
TGTGCCACCACCGTCAGGTCTAGCGGGTACAATGAGCAGTTCTTC
CATTVRSSGYNEQFF
>few|TRBD1|TRBV5-4|TRBJ1-1
TGTGCCAGCAGCTTGGCTACAGGGGTGGCCACTGAAGCTTTCTTT
CASSLATGVATEAFF
>once|-|TRBV7-9|TRBJ2-2
TGTGCCAGCAGCCCCTTGAGCGGACCTTACACCGGGGAGCTGTTTTTT
CASSPLSGPYTGELFF
>-|TRBD2|TRBV6-1|TRBJ2-5
TGTGCCAGCAGTGAAGATACTAGCGTTGGTGTGACCCAGTACTTC
CASSEDTSVGVTQYF
>-|TRBD1|TRBV9|TRBJ2-5
TGTGCCAGCAGCGTAGGGGACAGTCAAGAGACCCAGTACTTC
CASSVGDSQETQYF
>-|-|TRBV10-3|TRBJ2-7
TGTGCCATCAGTGAGTCAAGGACAGCGGACGAGCAGTACTTC
CAISESRTADEQYF
>-|TRBD1|TRBV18|TRBJ1-1
TGTGCCAGCTCGCCGGGACAGGGATCGACTGAAGCTTTCTTT
CASSPGQGSTEAFF
>once|TRBD2|TRBV5-1|TRBJ2-1
TGCGCCAGCAGCCAGCACCGGACTAGCGGGTACAATGAGCAGTTCTTC
CASSQHRTSGYNEQFF
>-|-|TRBV5-1|TRBJ2-1
TGCGCCAGCAGCTTCCGGGGACTGAGGCCTGATGAGCAGTTCTTC
CASSFRGLRPDEQFF
>once|-|TRBV15|TRBJ1-1
TGTGCCACCGGACCGGGCAGGGGCACTGAAGCTTTCTTT
CATGPGRGTEAFF
>-|-|TRBV5-6|TRBJ1-2
TGTGCCAGCAGCTTGGCCCTACCCTATGGCTACACCTTC
CASSLALPYGYTF
>-|-|TRBV7-2|TRBJ1-2
TGTGCCAGCAGCTTAGCTCGGGGTCAACAGTATGGCTACACCTTC
CASSLARGQQYGYTF
>-|-|TRBV6-1|TRBJ1-5
TGTGCCAGCAGTGAAGAAGCCGATCAGCCCCAGCATTTT
CASSEEADQPQHF
>-|-|TRBV5-4|TRBJ1-2
TGTGCCAGCAGCTTGTGGGCAGGCCTTGGCGTTAACTATGGCTACACCTTC
CASSLWAGLGVNYGYTF
>-|-|TRBV7-8|TRBJ2-2
TGTGCCAGCAGCTTAGCGGGGGCCATGGCCGGGGAGCTGTTTTTT
CASSLAGAMAGELFF
>-|TRBD1|TRBV28|TRBJ2-5
TGTGCCAGCAGTTCCTTAACAGGGGGTCAAGAGACCCAGTACTTC
CASSSLTGGQETQYF
>-|TRBD1|TRBV7-8|TRBJ1-1
TGTGCCAGCAGCTTAGAGGCAGGGGGAGACGTGGGTAGTGTGAACACTGAAGCTTTCTTT
CASSLEAGGDVGSVNTEAFF
>-|-|TRBV9|TRBJ2-1
TGTGCCAGCCAGCAGGGCGGTTCCTACAATGAGCAGTTCTTC
CASQQGGSYNEQFF
>-|TRBD1|TRBV7-9|TRBJ1-5
TGTGCCAGCAGCCACGGACAGGAGGGCAATCAGCCCCAGCATTTT
CASSHGQEGNQPQHF
>-|-|TRBV9|TRBJ1-4
TGTGCCAGCAGCGGGAGGGGTGTCGAAACGCCTAATGAAAAACTGTTTTTT
CASSGRGVETPNEKLFF
>-|-|TRBV28|TRBJ2-5
TGTGCCAGCAGTTTGGGCGGGCACCTTCTGGAGACCCAGTACTTC
CASSLGGHLLETQYF
>once|-|TRBV18|TRBJ2-1
TGTGCCAGCTCACCACCGACAGGCCACAATGAGCAGTTCTTC
CASSPPTGHNEQFF
>-|TRBD1|TRBV2|TRBJ1-1
TGTGCCAGCAACCCAAGGACAGGGCGGGTGACTGAAGCTTTCTTT
CASNPRTGRVTEAFF
>-|TRBD2|TRBV4-3|TRBJ2-7
TGCGCCAGCAGCCGCAGCGTTAGCGGGGGTCAATACGAGCAGTACTTC
CASSRSVSGGQYEQYF
>-|TRBD1|TRBV5-4|TRBJ2-5
TGTGCCAGCAGCTTGAGGTCCACAGGGGGCTTGGAGACCCAGTACTTC
CASSLRSTGGLETQYF
>few|TRBD2|TRBV12-5|TRBJ2-2
TGTGCTAGTGGTTTGCCGCCAACCGGACTAGCGGGCCGGGAGCTGTTTTTT
CASGLPPTGLAGRELFF
>-|-|TRBV6-5|TRBJ1-5
TGTGCCAGCAGTTCAGGGAATCAGCCCCAGCATTTT
CASSSGNQPQHF
>-|-|TRBV28|TRBJ2-1
TGTGCCAGCAGTACACCCCAGGGGCGCCAGGCGTTCTTC
CASSTPQGRQAFF
>-|TRBD1|TRBV29-1|TRBJ1-2
TGCAGCGTTGATCCGACAGGGAGCTCCTATGGCTACCCCTTC
CSVDPTGSSYGYPF
>few|-|TRBV7-6|TRBJ2-7
TGTGCCAGCAGTCTCCGCCCAGGATGGGCGTACGAGCAGTACTTC
CASSLRPGWAYEQYF
>-|TRBD2|TRBV30|TRBJ2-7
TGTGCCTGGAGGGGGCGGGGGAGCTCCTACGAGCAGTACTTC
CAWRGRGSSYEQYF
>once|-|TRBV6-6|TRBJ2-1
TGTGCCAGCAGTTACATCGGGATGAACAATGAGCAGTTCTTC
CASSYIGMNNEQFF
>few|-|TRBV18|TRBJ2-7
TGTGCCAGCTCACCTTTCTTTCAGGGGAGCAACTACGAGCAGTACTTC
CASSPFFQGSNYEQYF
>-|-|TRBV5-1|TRBJ1-1
TGCGCCAGCAGCCCGGGCGTGGGGAGGAACACTGAAGCTTTCTTT
CASSPGVGRNTEAFF
>few|TRBD1|TRBV5-1|TRBJ1-1
TGCGCCAGCAGCTCCATGGCTAGACAGGGTGCTGAAGCTTTCTTT
CASSSMARQGAEAFF
>-|-|TRBV7-2|TRBJ1-1
TGTGCCAGCAGCTTACTCCCGAACACTGAAGCTTTCTTT
CASSLLPNTEAFF
>-|TRBD1|TRBV5-6|TRBJ2-5
TGTGCCAGCAGCCCGGGACAGCAAGAGACCCAGTACTTC
CASSPGQQETQYF
>-|TRBD1|TRBV5-1|TRBJ1-2
TGCGCCAGCAGCTTTGAAGGGGGCGATGGCTACACCTTC
CASSFEGGDGYTF
>few|-|TRBV6-1|TRBJ2-4
TGTGCCAGCAGTGAGCAGGATATGGCCAAAAACATTCAGTACTTC
CASSEQDMAKNIQYF
>-|TRBD2|TRBV6-1|TRBJ2-3
TGTGCCAGCAGTGTGCTAGCGGGGGGGGGAACTAGCACAGATACGCAGTATTTT
CASSVLAGGGTSTDTQYF
>-|TRBD1|TRBV19|TRBJ2-1
TGTGCCAGTAGTCCCCGGACAGGGGGCGATGAGCAGTTCTTC
CASSPRTGGDEQFF
>few|TRBD2|TRBV6-5|TRBJ2-2
TGTGCCAGCAGTTACTCCACTAGCGGCACCGGGGAGCTGTTTTTT
CASSYSTSGTGELFF
>-|-|TRBV29-1|TRBJ2-7
TGCAGCGTTGAAGATCTTGGGGGGGCTGGACAGGGCTACGAGCAGTACTTC
CSVEDLGGAGQGYEQYF
>-|-|TRBV5-1|TRBJ2-7
TGCGCCAGCAGCTCCGGACAGTCTACCAACGAGCAGTACTTC
CASSSGQSTNEQYF
>-|TRBD1|TRBV19|TRBJ1-2
TGTGCCAGTAGTATAGATCTGGACAGGGTTCGTTCTGGCTACACCTTC
CASSIDLDRVRSGYTF
>-|-|TRBV1|TRBJ2-2
TGCACCAGCAGCCGACCGGGGGGGCCAGACACCGGGGAGCTGTTTTTT
CTSSRPGGPDTGELFF
>-|TRBD1|TRBV6-1|TRBJ2-1
TGTGCCAGCAGTTTTGACAGGGCCCCGTACAATGAGCAGTTCTTC
CASSFDRAPYNEQFF
>few|-|TRBV5-4|TRBJ2-1
TGTGCCAGCAGCTTGGGATCAGGGGGGTACAATGAGCAGTTCTTC
CASSLGSGGYNEQFF
>once|-|TRBV6-5|TRBJ2-3
TGTGCCAGCACTAAATCGCGCTCGACAGATACGCAGTATTTT
CASTKSRSTDTQYF
>medium-sized|-|TRBV6-1|TRBJ1-3
TGTGCCAGCAGTGAAGGGACTGAAGACTCTGGAAACACCATATATTTT
CASSEGTEDSGNTIYF
>-|-|TRBV5-1|TRBJ1-1
TGCGCCAGCAGCCCCCGGAGGTCGGGGGGCAAGCGTTATACTGAAGCTTTCTTT
CASSPRRSGGKRYTEAFF